This T cell receptor beta chain was documented in a study of cytomegalovirus exposure and HLA in healthy donors. With V trimmed by 0 bases and J by 1 base, 10 bases remained unmatched. Germline loops: CDR1 SGHTA, CDR2 FQGNSA. The CDR3 has 18 amino acids. PCR was performed using 60 Vbeta and 13 Jbeta primers. Some clones are missing from TCRdb's copy, which holds only in-frame ones; the method was immunoSEQ multiplex PCR. This sample carries about 200,000 clones, 55% to 75% of them seen once, and the ten largest clones take about 2.8%. Sequencing was done on a sample of PBMCs. This sequence joins TRBV7-2 and TRBJ2-5, with 8 bases that match TRBD2. The TCR was taken from a man between 40 and 49 years old in good health and CMV-seropositive. The CDR3 reads CASSLASSGAGAQETQYF. In DNA, the CDR3 is TGTGCCAGCAGCTTAGCGTCTAGCGGAGCGGGGGCCCAAGAGACCCAGTACTTC.